This TCR beta chain was observed in a study of cytomegalovirus exposure and HLA in healthy donors. To note about this clone: Its cognate antigen is unknown. The sample contains more than one DNA sequence encoding this CDR3.

The PCR used 60 Vbeta and 13 Jbeta primers. Profiling relied on immunoSEQ multiplex PCR, and the TCRdb table lists in-frame clones only, not all of them. The profile covers about 150,000 clones, with under 90% appearing a single time and less than 2.5% taken by the ten largest. Study-wide points: According to the study, roughly 160 TCR beta chains were cytomegalovirus-associated. Rare TCR sequences predominated, though certain public TCRs were found in many donors. Donors were assumed by presence/absence analyses to have roughly uniform sequencing depth. The authors later linked a missense DCLRE1C variant to TCR beta V- and J-gene trimming.

The V and J ends lost 6 bases and 3 bases respectively, with 18 bases between them. Germline V lookup: CDR1 MDHEN, CDR2 SYDVKM. There are 15 residues in the CDR3. This sequence joins TRBV28 and TRBJ2-7; tentatively, D is TRBD1 (6 bases). The sequencing input was PBMCs. The TCR sequence derives from a boy aged 2 to 9 in good health and CMV-seronegative. CDR3 protein: CASSRPGQKNYEQYF. DNA for the CDR3: TGTGCCAGCAGCCGACCGGGACAAAAGAACTACGAGCAGTACTTC.